Sequencing of this TCR beta chain was carried out in a study of T cell repertoires in cytomegalovirus infection (dated by TCRdb to the late 2010s). For context, the study as a whole: Alongside well-studied HLA-B-restricted epitopes, the peptide stimulations were aimed at recently identified HLA-C-restricted CMV epitopes, whose presentation resists viral immunomodulation. Donor HLA type was relevant to the analysis, because carriage of CMV infection together with the matching HLA type was indicated by public TCR beta signatures. General study outcomes and caveats: Carriers of CMV infection plus the relevant HLA type were discriminated by the cumulative frequency of public TCR beta family members in the study cohort and in an independent roughly 400-donor cohort. The ex vivo response was dominated by HLA-C-restricted CMV-specific TCR beta clonotypes, which also provided the single most frequent clonotype in two of eight donors.

Details on this clonotype: Its antigen is not yet known. It has no much larger one-base neighbor in the sample; base qualities were not kept.

V sheds 0 bases and J sheds 11 bases, leaving 15 bases between their ends. The CDR3, from cysteine to phenylalanine, totals 14 residues. Just CDR3 DNA is preserved here, 42 bases in frame from base 1. Sequences SGHAT (CDR1) and FQNNGV (CDR2) are obtained from the germline V gene. The treatment or condition label here, explained by the study, means: in vitro stimulation with specific CMV peptide epitopes to enrich CMV-specific T cells. The reads were generated on an Illumina HiSeq 1500. Using fastp at Q25 and MiXCR, TCRdb reprocessed the public reads and kept productive beta chains. Every CDR3 protein is listed once, alongside the most common genes and DNA of its rows. The sample table holds about 920,000 distinct CDR3 sequences, of which under 40% were seen once. Around an eighth of the sample lies in the top ten.

The rearrangement joined TRBV11-2 to TRBJ2-3; the D gene is perhaps TRBD2, on 6 matching bases. The receptor was isolated from a human donor in good health (CMV status not recorded). Some clones in this sample may be carry-over from other donors' samples. The material sequenced was cultured CD8+ T cells from PBMCs, taken from culture after CMV antigen stimulation. The CDR3 protein: CASSLEAVMRGQYF. The DNA sequence is as follows: TGTGCCAGCAGCTTAGAGGCGGTGATGCGGGGGCAGTATTTT.